Here is one TCR beta chain with its context. What it recognizes is unknown. The table came from immunoSEQ multiplex PCR; TCRdb's copy has only in-frame clones and leaves some out. The sample has 23,000 or so clones, over 80% seen once. V gave up 9 bases and J gave up 0 bases, with 12 bases separating them. Germline CDR1 is MDHEN and CDR2 is SYDVKM. The CDR3 has 15 amino acids. The sample is drawn from a study of T cells in tumors after PD-1 blockade. Whole-study results and caveats: About 41% of tumor TCR clonotypes were also found in blood.

This chain joins TRBV28 and TRBJ2-6; D is possibly TRBD2 (6 bases). The sequence was obtained from a human donor with basal cell carcinoma. This specimen consisted of PBMCs, obtained after anti-PD-1 treatment. This CDR3 is CASTGGNSGANVLTF. The CDR3, as DNA: TGTGCCAGTACCGGAGGGAACTCTGGGGCCAACGTCCTGACTTTC.